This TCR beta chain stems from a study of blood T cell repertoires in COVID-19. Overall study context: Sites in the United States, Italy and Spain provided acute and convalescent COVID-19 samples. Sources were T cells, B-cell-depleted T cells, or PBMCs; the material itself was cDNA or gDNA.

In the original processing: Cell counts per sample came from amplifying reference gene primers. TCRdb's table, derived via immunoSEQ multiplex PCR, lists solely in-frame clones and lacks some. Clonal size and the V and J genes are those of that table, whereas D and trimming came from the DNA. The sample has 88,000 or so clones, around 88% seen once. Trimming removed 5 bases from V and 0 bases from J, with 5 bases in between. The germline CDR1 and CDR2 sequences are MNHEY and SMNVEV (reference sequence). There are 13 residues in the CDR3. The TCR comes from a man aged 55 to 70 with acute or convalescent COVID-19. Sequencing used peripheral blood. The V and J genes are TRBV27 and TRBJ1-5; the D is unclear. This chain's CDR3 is CASSPLSNQPQHF. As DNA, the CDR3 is TGTGCCAGCAGTCCCCTTAGCAATCAGCCCCAGCATTTT.